A selection of T cell receptor beta chains follows, all from one sample in a study of T cells after yellow fever vaccination. MiXCR, run by TCRdb on the 5' RACE reads, gives a single entry per CDR3 protein. Of a few hundred thousand distinct CDR3 sequences listed, around 6.8% are singletons. Sequenced material: PBMCs, taken more than 40 days after the first yellow fever vaccination. These receptors were taken from a man between 18 and 29 years old who received the YFV17D yellow fever vaccine. The CDR3 runs from the conserved cysteine through the conserved F or W. The D gene is left open where the match is weak. Clone size is shown for a subset of rows, as once, few, many or a class of expanded clone.

abundance,d_gene,v_gene,j_gene,CDR3aa,CDR3nt
-,-,TRBV5-6,TRBJ2-5,CASSLASALPETQYF,TGTGCCAGCAGCTTGGCCAGTGCCCTACCCGAGACCCAGTACTTC
few,-,TRBV10-3,TRBJ1-1,CAIKARSGEEAFF,TGTGCCATTAAGGCGAGGTCGGGTGAGGAAGCTTTCTTT
-,-,TRBV20-1,TRBJ2-5,CSARSSGPKTQYF,TGCAGTGCTAGGTCGTCAGGGCCAAAGACCCAGTACTTC
many,-,TRBV19,TRBJ1-2,CASTVGGYGYTF,TGTGCCAGTACCGTTGGGGGGTATGGCTACACCTTC
few,TRBD1,TRBV30,TRBJ1-4,CAWSVQGSGKLFF,TGTGCCTGGAGTGTACAGGGGAGCGGAAAACTGTTTTTT
-,TRBD1,TRBV6-2/TRBV6-3,TRBJ1-1,CAVQGATEAFF,TGTGCCGTCCAGGGGGCTACTGAAGCTTTCTTT
few,TRBD1,TRBV5-1,TRBJ2-1,CASSPQTGGPSYNEQFF,TGCGCCAGCAGCCCCCAGACAGGGGGCCCGTCCTACAATGAGCAGTTCTTC
few,TRBD2,TRBV2,TRBJ2-1,CASSTSSGGKFF,TGTGCCAGCAGTACCTCTAGCGGGGGCAAGTTCTTC
many,TRBD1,TRBV6-1,TRBJ2-6,CASTRQGFGANVLTF,TGTGCCAGCACCAGACAGGGTTTTGGGGCCAACGTCCTGACTTTC
-,-,TRBV4-1,TRBJ2-7,CASRSQTWDEQYF,TGCGCCAGCAGGTCTCAAACTTGGGACGAGCAGTACTTC
-,-,TRBV7-3,TRBJ1-2,CASSLTGAAGYTF,TGTGCCAGCAGCTTAACCGGCGCGGCAGGCTACACCTTC
-,TRBD1,TRBV20-1,TRBJ2-2,CSARRTGGPGELFF,TGCAGTGCCAGGCGGACAGGGGGCCCCGGGGAGCTGTTTTTT
-,TRBD1,TRBV7-2,TRBJ1-2,CASSAPPGTGDRYGYTF,TGTGCCAGCAGCGCCCCCCCGGGGACAGGGGACCGTTATGGCTACACCTTC
-,TRBD1,TRBV20-1,TRBJ1-5,CCARGPRDRGWINQPQHF,TGCTGTGCTAGGGGACCTCGGGACAGGGGTTGGATCAATCAGCCCCAGCATTTT
few,-,TRBV6-1,TRBJ1-2,CASSARKANYGYTF,TGTGCCAGCAGCGCGAGGAAAGCTAACTATGGCTACACCTTC
few,-,TRBV14,TRBJ1-3,CASSRHVPPGNTIYF,TGTGCCAGCAGCCGACACGTTCCCCCTGGAAACACCATATATTTT
many,TRBD2,TRBV9,TRBJ2-1,CASSVGAGGYNEQFF,TGTGCCAGCAGCGTAGGTGCGGGGGGCTACAATGAGCAGTTCTTC
many,-,TRBV6-5,TRBJ1-1,CASSYRDRTEAFF,TGTGCCAGCAGTTACAGGGATCGCACTGAAGCTTTCTTT
-,TRBD1,TRBV20-1,TRBJ2-6,CSARTGDRVFGANVLTF,TGCAGTGCTAGAACAGGAGACAGGGTTTTCGGGGCCAACGTCCTGACTTTC
-,-,TRBV19,TRBJ2-7,CASSIDGGWEQYF,TGTGCCAGTAGTATAGATGGAGGTTGGGAGCAGTACTTC
few,-,TRBV7-2,TRBJ2-1,CASSTQPREPDQFF,TGTGCCAGCAGCACCCAACCCCGGGAGCCGGATCAGTTCTTC
few,-,TRBV6-1,TRBJ1-2,CASSEDGTNYGYTF,TGTGCCAGCAGTGAAGATGGGACCAACTATGGCTACACCTTC
-,TRBD1,TRBV3-1,TRBJ1-6,CASSPGQGALNNSPLHF,TGTGCCAGCAGCCCGGGACAGGGGGCGCTTAATAATTCACCCCTCCACTTT
few,TRBD2,TRBV5-6,TRBJ2-1,CASSLADGLAGDNEQFF,TGTGCCAGCAGCTTGGCCGATGGACTAGCGGGAGACAATGAGCAGTTCTTC
-,-,TRBV12-3/TRBV12-4,TRBJ2-5,CASSFVAETQYF,TGTGCCAGCAGTTTCGTGGCGGAGACCCAGTACTTC
few,TRBD2,TRBV6-1,TRBJ2-1,CASRRSSSGGRSYNEQFF,TGTGCCAGCAGAAGATCATCTAGCGGGGGTCGCTCCTACAATGAGCAGTTCTTC
few,-,TRBV28,TRBJ2-3,CASSLTLDSWQYF,TGTGCCAGCAGTTTGACGCTAGACTCATGGCAGTATTTT
few,TRBD1,TRBV11-1,TRBJ2-2,CASRTGTGNFANTGELFF,TGTGCCAGCAGGACCGGGACAGGAAATTTCGCGAACACCGGGGAGCTGTTTTTT
few,-,TRBV7-9,TRBJ2-5,CASSPVPLDRQETQYF,TGTGCCAGCAGCCCCGTACCACTGGACCGTCAAGAGACCCAGTACTTC